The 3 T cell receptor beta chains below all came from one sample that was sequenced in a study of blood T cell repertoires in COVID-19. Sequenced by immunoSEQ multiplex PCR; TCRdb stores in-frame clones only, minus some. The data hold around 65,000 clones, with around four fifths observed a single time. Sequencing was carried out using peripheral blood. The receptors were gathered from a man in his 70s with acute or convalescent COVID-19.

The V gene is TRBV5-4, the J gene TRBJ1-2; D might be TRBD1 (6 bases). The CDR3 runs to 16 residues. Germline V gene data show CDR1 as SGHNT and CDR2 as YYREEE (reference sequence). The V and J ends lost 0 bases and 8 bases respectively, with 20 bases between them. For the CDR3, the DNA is TGTGCCAGCAGCTTGGCTAGAGAGGGGGGAGGGAAAGGCTACACCTTC. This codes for CASSLAREGGGKGYTF.

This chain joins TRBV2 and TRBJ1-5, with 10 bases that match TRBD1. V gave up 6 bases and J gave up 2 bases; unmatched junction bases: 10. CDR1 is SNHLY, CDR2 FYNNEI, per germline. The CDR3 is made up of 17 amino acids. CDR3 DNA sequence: TGTGCCAGCAGCAAGGGACAGGGGATTGTGGGCAATCAGCCCCAGCATTTT. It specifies CASSKGQGIVGNQPQHF.

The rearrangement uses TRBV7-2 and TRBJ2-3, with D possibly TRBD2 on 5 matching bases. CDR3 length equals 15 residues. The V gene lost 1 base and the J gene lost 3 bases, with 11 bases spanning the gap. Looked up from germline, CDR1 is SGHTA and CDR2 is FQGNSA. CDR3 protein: CASSLGGSGTDTQYF. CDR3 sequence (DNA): TGTGCCAGCAGCTTAGGAGGGAGCGGAACAGATACGCAGTATTTT.